Following are 16 T cell receptor beta chains from one sample sequenced in a study of T cells in Graves' hyperthyroidism and ophthalmopathy. TCR beta CDR3 region amplification was performed from RNA transcripts. HTBI primers drove first-round RT-PCR of the TCR CDR3. TCRdb passed the multiplex PCR reads through MiXCR, listing each CDR3 protein once. The sample includes hundreds of thousands of distinct CDR3 sequences, roughly 20% seen only once; the top ten take around 15%. Sample: blood. These receptors all come from a woman aged 45 to 65 with Graves' hyperthyroidism that later progressed to Graves' ophthalmopathy.

The chain carries TRBV5-1 and TRBJ1-5; no clear D gene. V was pared by 1 base and J by 4 bases, with 12 bases between. The germline V gene has CDR1 SGHRS and CDR2 YFSETQ. This CDR3 comprises 15 residues. CDR3 DNA: TGCGCCAGCAGCTTGTATGGGGTTGGTAATCAGCCCCAGCATTTT. It encodes CASSLYGVGNQPQHF.

Notes on this clonotype: This may be a read error, as it is one base from a much larger clone. The V gene is TRBV7-9, the J gene TRBJ2-1; TRBD1 matches at 7 bases. CDR1 and CDR2 (germline): SEHNR, FQNEAQ (reference sequence). This CDR3 has 16 residues. The CDR3 spells CASSFGTAFSFNEQFF. DNA for the CDR3: TGTGCCAGCAGCTTCGGGACAGCCTTTTCCTTCAATGAGCAGTTCTTC. The whole variable domain, remainder taken from reference TRBV7-9 and TRBJ2-1, is DTGVSQNPRHKITKRGQNVTFRCDPISEHNRLYWYRQTLGQGPEFLTYFQNEAQLEKSRLLSDRFSAERPKGSFSTLEIQRTEQGDSAMYLCASSFGTAFSFNEQFFGPGTRLTVL.

This clonotype was recorded many times. The rearrangement uses TRBV12-3 or TRBV12-4 and TRBJ1-6; 9 bases map to TRBD1. V was clipped by 5 bases and J by 6 bases; unmatched bases: 5. There are 15 residues in the CDR3. CDR3 sequence (DNA): TGTGCCAGCAGTCTCTACAGGGGGCCTAATTCACCCCTCCACTTT. Translated, it gives CASSLYRGPNSPLHF.

This clonotype was seen more than once but under ten times. This CDR3 is CASSLRPPSSGANVLTF. The DNA for the CDR3 is TGTGCCAGCAGTTTAAGGCCTCCTAGCTCTGGGGCCAACGTCCTGACTTTC. This chain uses TRBV12-3 or TRBV12-4 with TRBJ2-6; D is ambiguous. Trimming took 2 bases from V and 0 from J, leaving 11 bases between them. This CDR3 is built from 17 residues.

CDR3 nucleotide sequence: TGTGCCAGCAGCCTACACCGGGACAGGGCCGAGACCCAGTACTTC. Translated, it gives CASSLHRDRAETQYF. The gene calls are TRBV3-1 and TRBJ2-5; TRBD1 matches 9 bases. Unmatched junction bases numbered 8, after V lost 4 bases and J lost 5 bases. The CDR3 has 15 amino acids. Germline lookup yields CDR1 LGHDT and CDR2 YNNKEL (reference sequence).

This clonotype was recorded at least ten times. This chain connects TRBV3-1 to TRBJ2-3; 9 nucleotides line up with TRBD1. This CDR3 has 15 amino acids. Trimming at V came to 4 bases and at J to 6 bases, leaving 8 bases not matched to a gene. Germline values: CDR1 LGHDT, CDR2 YNNKEL (reference sequence). The CDR3 reads CASSPWRTGVDTQYF. The CDR3 DNA is TGTGCCAGCAGCCCATGGCGGACAGGGGTGGATACGCAGTATTTT.

This rearrangement joins TRBV20-1 to TRBJ2-4; 9 bases are a match to TRBD1. The ends lost 5 bases at V and 0 bases at J; junction bases unmatched: 11. Germline CDR1 is DFQATT and CDR2 is SNEGSKA (reference sequence). The CDR3 loop spans 17 amino acids. Here the CDR3 DNA reads TGCAGTGCTGACCGGGACAGGGTTAGGTTAGCCAAAAACATTCAGTACTTC. Protein product: CSADRDRVRLAKNIQYF.

The V call is TRBV20-1, the J call TRBJ1-1; D gene ambiguous. This CDR3 is 8 amino acids long. V gave up 5 bases and J gave up 6 bases, with 1 base separating them. The germline gives CDR1 DFQATT, CDR2 SNEGSKA (reference sequence). The CDR3 loop reads CSAPEAFF. In nucleotides, the CDR3 is TGCAGTGCTCCTGAAGCTTTCTTT.

A word on this clonotype: At one end, the junction sequence differs from germline, possibly due to a read error. J is TRBJ2-1 and V is TRBV7-9; 10 positions agree with TRBD2. Germline CDR1 SEHNR, CDR2 FQNEAQ (reference sequence). The CDR3 spans 14 residues. For the CDR3, the DNA is TGTGCCGGCAGCTCAAGCGGGGGGGCCGATGAGCAGTTCTTC. It translates to CAGSSSGGADEQFF.

This clonotype has just a few counts. V gene TRBV6-6 combines with J gene TRBJ2-3, with 7 bases aligning to TRBD2. The CDR3 extends over 16 amino acids. V shed 4 bases and J 1 base; nucleotides not matched to a gene: 8. The germline gives CDR1 MNHNY, CDR2 SVGAGI (reference sequence). In nucleotides, the CDR3 is TGTGCCAGCAGTTCCCCCGGGACTACTGGCACAGATACGCAGTATTTT. Protein sequence: CASSSPGTTGTDTQYF.

The sample holds a few counts of this clonotype. The gene calls are TRBV10-3 and TRBJ2-3; TRBD2 aligns across 12 bases. The ends lost 4 bases at V and 2 bases at J; junction bases unmatched: 1. Germline lookup yields CDR1 ENHRY and CDR2 SYGVKD. CDR3 size: 15 residues. The CDR3 protein is CAISGLAGVTDTQYF. The CDR3 DNA reads as TGTGCCATCAGTGGACTAGCGGGGGTCACAGATACGCAGTATTTT.

J is TRBJ2-3 and V is TRBV20-1; D remains ambiguous. Germline CDR1 DFQATT, CDR2 SNEGSKA (reference sequence). The CDR3 contains 14 residues. Trimming took off 0 bases at V and 2 bases at J, with 9 bases between the two ends. This chain's CDR3 is CSARDTLLTDTQYF. In DNA form, the CDR3 reads TGCAGTGCTAGAGACACCCTACTCACAGATACGCAGTATTTT.

The table lists this clonotype with many counts. The chain links TRBV11-2 to TRBJ2-7, with TRBD1 matching over 8 bases. The CDR3 has 15 residues. The V segment lost 3 bases and the J segment 2 bases; nucleotides outside the gene matches: 6. CDR1 is SGHAT and CDR2 is FQNNGV in the germline V gene. CDR3 protein: CASSLRTGSAYEQYF. As DNA, the CDR3 is TGTGCCAGCAGCTTGCGGACAGGGTCGGCCTACGAGCAGTACTTC.

V and J are TRBV12-3 or TRBV12-4 and TRBJ1-2; D is ambiguous. The V end was cut by 5 bases, the J end by 5 bases, with 12 bases between. This CDR3 region has 13 residues. In nucleotides, the CDR3 is TGTGCCAGCAGTCTTATTTACGGATATGGCTACACCTTC. Protein sequence: CASSLIYGYGYTF.

There are a few counts of this clonotype. J is TRBJ2-4 and V is TRBV20-1; D possibly corresponds to TRBD1 (6 bases). Germline assignment: CDR1 DFQATT and CDR2 SNEGSKA (reference sequence). The CDR3 is 12 residues long. Deletions cut 8 bases from V and 7 bases from J, with 15 bases between. For the CDR3, the DNA is TGCAGTAACACAGGGTTGGGGAACATTCAGTACTTC. This translates into CSNTGLGNIQYF.

This clonotype has ten or more counts. The genes are TRBV7-9 and TRBJ2-1, with TRBD2 matching over 12 bases. The trim removed 4 bases at V and 4 bases at J, leaving 5 bases unmatched. The length of the CDR3 is 16 residues. Germline loops: CDR1 SEHNR, CDR2 FQNEAQ (reference sequence). The CDR3 protein is CASSSTGLAGYNEQFF. CDR3 DNA: TGTGCCAGCAGCTCCACCGGACTAGCGGGGTACAATGAGCAGTTCTTC.